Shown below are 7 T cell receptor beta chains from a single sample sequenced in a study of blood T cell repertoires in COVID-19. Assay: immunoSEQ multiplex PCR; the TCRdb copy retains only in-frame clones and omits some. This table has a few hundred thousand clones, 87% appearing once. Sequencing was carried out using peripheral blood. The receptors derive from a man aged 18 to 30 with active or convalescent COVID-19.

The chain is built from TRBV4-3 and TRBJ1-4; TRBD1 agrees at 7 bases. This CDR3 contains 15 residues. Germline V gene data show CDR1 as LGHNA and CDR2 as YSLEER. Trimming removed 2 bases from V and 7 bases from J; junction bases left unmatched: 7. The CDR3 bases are TGCGCCAGCAGCCAACAGACAGGGTTCGGTGAAAAACTGTTTTTT. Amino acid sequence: CASSQQTGFGEKLFF.

The CDR3 DNA reads as TGTGCCAGCAGCAAAAATACAGGTTCCTACGAGCAGTACTTC. Encoded protein: CASSKNTGSYEQYF. The chain carries TRBV5-4 and TRBJ2-7; D possibly corresponds to TRBD1 (5 bases). V gave up 4 bases and J gave up 1 base, with 12 bases separating them. Per germline, CDR1 SGHNT and CDR2 YYREEE (reference sequence). The CDR3 totals 14 residues. Drawing the rest from reference TRBV5-4 and TRBJ2-7, the complete variable domain is ETGVTQSPTHLIKTRGQQVTLRCSSQSGHNTVSWYQQALGQGPQFIFQYYREEENGRGNFPPRFSGLQFPNYSSELNVNALELDDSALYLCASSKNTGSYEQYFGPGTRLTVT.

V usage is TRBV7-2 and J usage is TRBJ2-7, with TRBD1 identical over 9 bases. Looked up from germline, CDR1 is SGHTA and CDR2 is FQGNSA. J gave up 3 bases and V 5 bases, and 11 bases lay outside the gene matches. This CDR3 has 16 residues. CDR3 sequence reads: CASSSRYRDRVYEQYF. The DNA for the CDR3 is TGTGCCAGCAGCAGTCGATACCGGGACAGGGTCTACGAGCAGTACTTC.

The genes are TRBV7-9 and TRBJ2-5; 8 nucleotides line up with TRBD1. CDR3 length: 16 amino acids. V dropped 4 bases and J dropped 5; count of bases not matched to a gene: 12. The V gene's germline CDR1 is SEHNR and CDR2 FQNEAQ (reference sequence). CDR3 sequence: CASSSQTGARIETQYF. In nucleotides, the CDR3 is TGTGCCAGCAGCTCGCAGACAGGGGCTCGCATTGAGACCCAGTACTTC.

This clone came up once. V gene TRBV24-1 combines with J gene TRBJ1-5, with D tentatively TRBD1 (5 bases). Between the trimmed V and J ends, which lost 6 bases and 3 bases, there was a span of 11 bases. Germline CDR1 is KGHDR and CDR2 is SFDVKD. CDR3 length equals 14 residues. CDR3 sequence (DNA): TGTGCCACCAGTCGGCAGGGCTCCAATCAGCCCCAGCATTTT. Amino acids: CATSRQGSNQPQHF.

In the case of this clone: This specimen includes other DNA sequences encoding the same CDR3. The CDR3 nucleotides are TGTGCCAGCAGTTCTGACACCGGGGAGCTGTTTTTT. Its translation: CASSSDTGELFF. This rearrangement joins TRBV12-3 or TRBV12-4 to TRBJ2-2; D gene ambiguous. V was clipped by 4 bases and J by 3 bases, with 3 bases between them. The CDR3 is 12 amino acids.

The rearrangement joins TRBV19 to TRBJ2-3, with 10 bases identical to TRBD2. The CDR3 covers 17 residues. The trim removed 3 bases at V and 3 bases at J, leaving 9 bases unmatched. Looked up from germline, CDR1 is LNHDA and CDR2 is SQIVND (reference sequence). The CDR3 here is CASSILRTSGETDTQYF. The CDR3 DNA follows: TGTGCCAGTAGTATCCTCCGGACTAGCGGAGAGACAGATACGCAGTATTTT. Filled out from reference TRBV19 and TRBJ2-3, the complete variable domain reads DGGITQSPKYLFRKEGQNVTLSCEQNLNHDAMYWYRQDPGQGLRLIYYSQIVNDFQKGDIAEGYSVSREKKESFPLTVTSAQKNPTAFYLCASSILRTSGETDTQYFGPGTRLTVL.